These 26 T cell receptor beta chains share one sample of origin, sequenced in a study of CD8+ T cells in alopecia areata. Extraction and reverse transcription of RNA yielded cDNA as the sequencing template. Sequenced by immunoSEQ multiplex PCR; TCRdb stores in-frame clones only, minus some. The sample has roughly 140,000 clones; around half are singletons. The material sequenced was CD8+ T cells sorted from blood, taken at week 0. Receptors were obtained from a human donor with alopecia areata.

The chain employs TRBV2 and TRBJ2-7; D not resolved. The germline V gene has CDR1 SNHLY and CDR2 FYNNEI. Trimming shortened V by 7 bases and J by 2 bases, and 15 bases separated the two germline ends. The CDR3 spans 14 residues. CDR3 sequence reads: CASTPVLGPYEQYF. Written as DNA, the CDR3 is TGTGCCAGCACCCCGGTACTCGGACCCTACGAGCAGTACTTC. The full variable domain, with the rest looked up from reference TRBV2 and TRBJ2-7, is EPEVTQTPSHQVTQMGQEVILRCVPISNHLYFYWYRQILGQKVEFLVSFYNNEISEKSEIFDDQFSVERPDGSNFTLKIRSTKLEDSAMYFCASTPVLGPYEQYFGPGTRLTVT.

This chain joins TRBV14 and TRBJ2-7; D ambiguous. CDR1 is SGHDN, CDR2 FVKESK, per germline. CDR3 length equals 12 residues. V was shortened by 0 bases and J by 11 bases, with 11 bases between the two germline ends. The CDR3: CASSQDRQVEYF. DNA of the CDR3: TGTGCCAGCAGCCAAGACCGGCAGGTAGAGTACTTC. Based on the CDR3 plus reference TRBV14 and TRBJ2-7, the full variable domain is EAGVTQFPSHSVIEKGQTVTLRCDPISGHDNLYWYRRVMGKEIKFLLHFVKESKQDESGMPNNRFLAERTGGTYSTLKVQPAELEDSGVYFCASSQDRQVEYFGPGTRLTVT.

On this clone itself: Within the sample, other DNA sequences also encode this same CDR3. The J gene is TRBJ1-2, the V gene TRBV27; D gene unclear. The CDR3 contains 14 residues. CDR1 is MNHEY, CDR2 SMNVEV, per germline (reference sequence). Trimming pared 0 bases from V and 2 bases from J, leaving 7 bases between. This chain's CDR3 is CASSLSPANYGYTF. CDR3 in DNA: TGTGCCAGCAGTTTATCCCCAGCGAACTATGGCTACACCTTC.

As to this clone: Other DNA sequences in this specimen translate into the identical CDR3. The rearrangement links TRBV30 to TRBJ1-1; no reliable D call. CDR1 and CDR2 from the germline V gene are GTSNPN and SVGIG (reference sequence). This CDR3 has 12 residues. Trimming pared 3 bases from V and 0 bases from J, leaving 5 bases between. The CDR3 nucleotides read TGTGCCTGGAGCGATCTGAACACTGAAGCTTTCTTT. This encodes CAWSDLNTEAFF.

This clone has more than one count but fewer than ten. The chain carries TRBV6-6 and TRBJ2-7; D tentatively reads TRBD1 or TRBD2 (5 bases each). The germline CDR1 and CDR2 sequences are MNHNY and SVGAGI (reference sequence). The CDR3 has 12 residues. V dropped 6 bases and J dropped 3 bases, with 9 bases sitting between them. The DNA for the CDR3 is TGTGCCAGCAGAGGGGACGTCTACGAGCAGTACTTC. Protein sequence: CASRGDVYEQYF.

This clone was picked up a small number of times. V gene TRBV4-3 combines with J gene TRBJ2-1, with 9 nucleotides matching TRBD2. The CDR3 contains 15 residues. Losses at the gene ends were 3 bases for V and 8 bases for J; bases not matched to a gene: 8. Germline V gene sequence: CDR1 LGHNA, CDR2 YSLEER. The CDR3 nucleotides read TGCGCCAGCAGCCAGGGGGGACTAGCTGGCGATGAGCAGTTCTTC. Translated, it gives CASSQGGLAGDEQFF.

In this sample, this clone turned up once. The J gene is TRBJ1-1, the V gene TRBV7-6; D not resolved. The V end was cut by 5 bases, the J end by 0 bases, with 19 bases between. The CDR3 sequence is 17 residues long. The germline V gene has CDR1 SGHVS and CDR2 FNYEAQ. The CDR3, as DNA: TGTGCCAGCAGCCCCCTAATCCGTGGATCTATGAACACTGAAGCTTTCTTT. Encoded protein: CASSPLIRGSMNTEAFF.

This clone was seen more than once but under ten times. The chain combines TRBV27 with TRBJ1-6; D is unclear. From germline, CDR1 is MNHEY and CDR2 SMNVEV (reference sequence). V was cut by 5 bases and J by 0 bases, with 14 bases left in between. CDR3 size: 17 residues. In DNA form, the CDR3 reads TGTGCCAGCAGTCCCTCGACTCCGAGCTCCTATAATTCACCCCTCCACTTT. It encodes CASSPSTPSSYNSPLHF.

This clone was seen a few times. The J gene is TRBJ2-4, the V gene TRBV2; 9 bases agree with TRBD2. The CDR3 consists of 17 residues. Germline loops: CDR1 SNHLY, CDR2 FYNNEI. V was pared by 6 bases and J by 5 bases, with 14 bases of the junction left unmatched. This CDR3 is CASSLGPSGGPQNIQYF. CDR3 DNA: TGTGCCAGCAGCTTAGGCCCCAGCGGGGGGCCCCAAAACATTCAGTACTTC.

The V gene is TRBV29-1, the J gene TRBJ1-2; 9 positions agree with TRBD1. The germline V gene encodes CDR1 SQVTM and CDR2 ANQGSEA. The CDR3 runs to 15 residues. The ends lost 3 bases at V and 7 bases at J; junction bases unmatched: 12. The CDR3 region has the DNA TGCAGCGTTGATAGTCCTAAAACAGGGGGCGGTGGCTACACCTTC. Translating it yields CSVDSPKTGGGGYTF. The whole variable domain, filled in from reference TRBV29-1 and TRBJ1-2, reads SAVISQKPSRDICQRGTSLTIQCQVDSQVTMMFWYRQQPGQSLTLIATANQGSEATYESGFVIDKFPISRPNLTFSTLTVSNMSPEDSSIYLCSVDSPKTGGGGYTFGSGTRLTVV.

V gene TRBV4-3 combines with J gene TRBJ2-7, with TRBD2 matching 7 bases. The junction had 3 bases not matched to a gene; V was cut back by 1 base and J by 3 bases. This CDR3 contains 14 residues. Germline CDR1 is LGHNA and CDR2 is YSLEER. The DNA for the CDR3 is TGCGCCAGCAGCCAAGGAAGCGGGGTCTACGAGCAGTACTTC. This translates into CASSQGSGVYEQYF.

This chain links TRBV13 with TRBJ1-2, with 7 bases matching TRBD1. CDR3 length equals 15 residues. The germline V gene encodes CDR1 PRHDT and CDR2 FYEKMQ (reference sequence). Trimming removed 2 bases from V and 3 bases from J; junction bases left unmatched: 6. The DNA for the CDR3 is TGTGCCAGCAGCTTAACAACCGACAGGGACTATGGCTACACCTTC. This encodes CASSLTTDRDYGYTF.

The V gene is TRBV12-5, the J gene TRBJ1-6; perhaps TRBD1 as D (5 bases). The V and J ends lost 0 bases and 9 bases respectively, with 12 bases between them. The CDR3 spans 15 residues. CDR1 and CDR2 from the germline V gene are LGHNT and FRNRAP. CDR3 bases: TGTGCTAGTGGTTTGGTTGGGGCCCTACGTTCACCCCTCCACTTT. Its protein product is CASGLVGALRSPLHF.

This chain connects TRBV30 to TRBJ2-1; D is perhaps TRBD2 (5 bases). The CDR3 contains 16 residues. Trimming cost V 1 base and J 0 bases, with 13 bases left between them. From germline, CDR1 is GTSNPN and CDR2 SVGIG (reference sequence). CDR3 bases: TGTGCCTGGAGTGGCGAACAGCGGAACTCCTACAATGAGCAGTTCTTC. This encodes CAWSGEQRNSYNEQFF.

V usage is TRBV5-6 and J usage is TRBJ1-2; the D is unclear. V was cut by 6 bases and J by 6 bases, with 15 bases left in between. The CDR3 is 13 amino acids. Germline-derived CDR1 and CDR2 are SGHDT and YYEEEE. The CDR3 is CASKPAPGNGYTF. CDR3 coding DNA: TGTGCCAGCAAACCCGCCCCGGGCAATGGCTACACCTTC.

The chain carries TRBV15 and TRBJ2-1; 9 bases map to TRBD2. Unmatched junction bases numbered 4, after V lost 1 base and J lost 3 bases. The CDR3 spans 16 residues. The germline V gene has CDR1 LNHNV and CDR2 YYDKDF (reference sequence). Written as DNA, the CDR3 is TGTGCCACCAGCAGAGCTAGCGGGGCTGGCTACAATGAGCAGTTCTTC. Protein sequence: CATSRASGAGYNEQFF. The full variable domain, rest sourced from reference TRBV15 and TRBJ2-1, is DAMVIQNPRYQVTQFGKPVTLSCSQTLNHNVMYWYQQKSSQAPKLLFHYYDKDFNNEADTPDNFQSRRPNTSFCFLDIRSPGLGDTAMYLCATSRASGAGYNEQFFGPGTRLTVL.

V is TRBV19 and J is TRBJ2-5; D uncertain. Germline lookup yields CDR1 LNHDA and CDR2 SQIVND (reference sequence). The CDR3 extends over 13 amino acids. Trimming cost V 3 bases and J 5 bases, with 10 bases left between them. For the CDR3, the DNA is TGTGCCAGTAGTATCGGCGCTGGGGAGACCCAGTACTTC. It encodes CASSIGAGETQYF.

The CDR3 loop reads CASSARTGLDSPLHF. CDR3 in DNA: TGTGCCAGCAGTGCCCGGACAGGGCTGGATTCACCCCTCCACTTT. This chain links TRBV25-1 with TRBJ1-6, with 8 bases aligning to TRBD1. There are 15 residues in the CDR3. Trimming removed 4 bases from V and 8 bases from J; junction bases left unmatched: 7. Per the germline V gene, CDR1 is MGHDK and CDR2 is SYGVNS.

The chain uses TRBV6-5 and TRBJ2-5; no firm D call. V gave up 2 bases and J gave up 1 base, with 5 bases separating them. The CDR3 extends over 13 amino acids. Germline V gene lookup returns CDR1 MNHEY and CDR2 SVGAGI. The CDR3 reads CASSYVRQETQYF. The CDR3 coding sequence is TGTGCCAGCAGTTACGTTCGCCAAGAGACCCAGTACTTC.

The chain is built from TRBV11-3 and TRBJ2-1; D may be TRBD2 (7 bases). The V end lost 0 bases, the J end lost 7 bases, and 16 bases lay between the germline ends. The CDR3 consists of 16 residues. CDR1 SGHNT and CDR2 YENEEA come from the germline V gene. The CDR3 DNA reads as TGTGCCAGCAGCTTAGATAACGTGGGGGGGCAGAATGAGCAGTTCTTC. Protein: CASSLDNVGGQNEQFF. Drawing the rest from reference TRBV11-3 and TRBJ2-1, the complete variable domain is EAGVVQSPRYKIIEKKQPVAFWCNPISGHNTLYWYLQNLGQGPELLIRYENEEAVDDSQLPKDRFSAERLKGVDSTLKIQPAELGDSAVYLCASSLDNVGGQNEQFFGPGTRLTVL.

The sample holds a few counts of this clone. The chain employs TRBV29-1 and TRBJ1-2; D possibly corresponds to TRBD1 (6 bases). Germline CDR1 is SQVTM and CDR2 is ANQGSEA. Between the trimmed V and J ends, which lost 0 bases and 1 base, there was a span of 12 bases. The CDR3 runs 15 residues. The CDR3 loop is CSVEELGGRNYGYTF. In DNA, the CDR3 is TGCAGCGTTGAAGAGTTGGGGGGCCGTAACTATGGCTACACCTTC.

V usage is TRBV29-1 and J usage is TRBJ2-2; D remains ambiguous. V was cut by 1 base and J by 3 bases, with 6 bases left in between. Germline CDR1 and CDR2: SQVTM and ANQGSEA. The CDR3 consists of 13 residues. CDR3 amino acids: CSVEGVYTGELFF. The CDR3 coding sequence is TGCAGCGTTGAAGGGGTATACACCGGGGAGCTGTTTTTT.

The rearrangement joins TRBV9 to TRBJ1-6; D is possibly TRBD1 (5 bases). The CDR3 is 17 amino acids. Trimming shortened V by 4 bases and J by 4 bases, and 18 bases separated the two germline ends. Germline lookup yields CDR1 SGDLS and CDR2 YYNGEE. CDR3 residues: CASSPLGDEGYNSPLHF. Here the CDR3 DNA reads TGTGCCAGCAGCCCGCTGGGGGACGAGGGATATAATTCACCCCTCCACTTT. The entire variable domain, with the rest obtained from reference TRBV9 and TRBJ1-6, is as follows: DSGVTQTPKHLITATGQRVTLRCSPRSGDLSVYWYQQSLDQGLQFLIQYYNGEERAKGNILERFSAQQFPDLHSELNLSSLELGDSALYFCASSPLGDEGYNSPLHFGNGTRLTVT.

On this clone: Other DNA sequences in the same sample also yield this CDR3. V is TRBV29-1 and J is TRBJ2-7; 10 bases map to TRBD1. The V and J ends lost 4 bases and 4 bases, in that order; junction bases with no gene match: 7. CDR3 length: 14 amino acids. Germline CDR1 is SQVTM and CDR2 is ANQGSEA. As DNA, the CDR3 is TGCAGCGTTGTAGGGGGACAGGGGAATTACGAGCAGTACTTC. Translated, it gives CSVVGGQGNYEQYF.

This clone appeared a single time. The junction shows a germline mismatch at one end, possibly a read error. The CDR3 bases are TGTGCCAGCAGCTTAGGTGGCCTAAGCTACGATGAGCAGTTCTTC. It yields the protein CASSLGGLSYDEQFF. The chain uses TRBV7-9 and TRBJ2-1; D gene uncertain. Germline loops: CDR1 SEHNR, CDR2 FQNEAQ (reference sequence). The CDR3 has 15 amino acids.

This clone appeared many times. This chain uses TRBV29-1 with TRBJ2-7, with 10 bases fitting TRBD1. Germline-derived CDR1 and CDR2 are SQVTM and ANQGSEA. The CDR3 is made up of 13 amino acids. V shed 4 bases and J 5 bases; nucleotides not matched to a gene: 5. CDR3 loop: CSVGDRGSNEQYF. The DNA for the CDR3 is TGCAGCGTTGGGGACAGGGGCAGTAACGAGCAGTACTTC.